This T cell receptor (beta chain) was obtained from a study of cytomegalovirus exposure and HLA in healthy donors. The wider study: Caucasian-associated ancestry cluster membership applied to about 80% of around 400 genotyped donors. General observations from the study: A later analysis reportedly found fewer N-insertions in an Asian-associated ancestry cluster than the approximately 700-donor mean.

A remark on this clone: Its antigen is as yet unknown.

The PCR ran on 60 Vbeta and 13 Jbeta primers. TCRdb's copy holds only in-frame clones and misses some; the assay was immunoSEQ multiplex PCR. The sample has 30,000 to 40,000 clones; 70% to 80% are singletons. Sequencing was done on a sample of PBMCs. The clonotype originates from a woman between 25 and 40 years old in good health and CMV-seropositive.

The CDR3 is CASSLAGTGINEQFF. DNA of the CDR3: TGTGCCAGCAGCTTAGCCGGGACAGGGATCAATGAGCAGTTCTTC. The V call is TRBV5-4, the J call TRBJ2-1; 9 nucleotides line up with TRBD1. The CDR3 spans 15 residues. With 2 bases clipped from V and 6 bases from J, the junction kept 6 bases outside the gene matches. The V gene's germline CDR1 is SGHNT and CDR2 YYREEE (reference sequence).